This passage covers 17 T cell receptor beta chains from one sample sequenced in a study of T cells in Graves' hyperthyroidism and ophthalmopathy. Using RNA transcripts as the source, TCR beta CDR3 regions were amplified. First-round RT-PCR targeting the TCR CDR3 was performed with the HTBI primer set. TCRdb reanalysed the multiplex PCR reads using MiXCR and keeps one entry per CDR3 protein. The sample carries approximately 560,000 distinct CDR3 sequences, 35% to 55% recorded once. The sample was peripheral blood or thyroid tissue (not recorded which). The receptors come from a woman aged 18-29 years with Graves' hyperthyroidism.

This clonotype has ten or more counts. The chain is built from TRBV10-3 and TRBJ2-6; 7 bases fit TRBD2. Germline lookup yields CDR1 ENHRY and CDR2 SYGVKD. J was trimmed by 5 bases and V by 0 bases; bases with no gene match: 4. This CDR3 has 16 amino acids. CDR3 sequence reads: CAISESAGTRANVLTF. The CDR3 nucleotides are TGTGCCATCAGTGAGTCTGCTGGGACTAGGGCCAACGTCCTGACTTTC.

The chain uses TRBV6-6 and TRBJ2-7; TRBD2 aligns across 11 bases. V was pared by 6 bases and J by 4 bases, with 5 bases of the junction left unmatched. The CDR3 is made up of 14 amino acids. CDR1 and CDR2 (germline): MNHNY, SVGAGI (reference sequence). As DNA, the CDR3 is TGTGCCAGCAGATTAGCGGGAGGGCAATACGAGCAGTACTTC. Translated, it gives CASRLAGGQYEQYF.

The chain employs TRBV20-1 and TRBJ2-7; D is undetermined. Germline V gene sequence: CDR1 DFQATT, CDR2 SNEGSKA (reference sequence). CDR3 size: 11 residues. Trimming took off 0 bases at V and 5 bases at J, with 5 bases between the two ends. The CDR3 is CSARDKHEQYF. The CDR3, as DNA: TGCAGTGCTAGAGATAAACACGAGCAGTACTTC.

The rearrangement uses TRBV5-5 and TRBJ2-7, with TRBD1 as a possible D gene (6 bases). Deletions cut 6 bases from V and 0 bases from J, with 10 bases between. Germline V lookup: CDR1 SGHKS, CDR2 YYEKEE (reference sequence). The CDR3 sequence is 13 residues long. This CDR3 is CASKDSPSYEQYF. As DNA, the CDR3 is TGTGCCAGCAAGGACAGTCCCTCCTACGAGCAGTACTTC.

For this clonotype: A much more abundant neighbour one base away suggests this may be a read error. The final CDR3 position lacks the conserved phenylalanine or tryptophan, pointing to a likely read error. The chain joins TRBV24-1 to TRBJ2-5, with TRBD1 as a possible D gene (6 bases). This CDR3 region has 13 residues. Germline CDR1 KGHDR, CDR2 SFDVKD. The V and J ends lost 9 bases and 4 bases respectively, with 14 bases between them. CDR3 DNA sequence: TGTGCCACCGAAGACCACAGGGTAGAGACCCAGTACGTC. Its translation is CATEDHRVETQYV.

The V and J genes are TRBV7-9 and TRBJ2-5; 9 nucleotides line up with TRBD1. Germline V gene lookup returns CDR1 SEHNR and CDR2 FQNEAQ (reference sequence). With V trimmed by 5 bases and J by 13 bases, 2 bases remained unmatched. CDR3 length: 10 residues. The CDR3 protein is CASSPGQGYF. In DNA, the CDR3 is TGTGCCAGCAGCCCGGGACAGGGGTACTTC.

This clonotype was found many times. This chain connects TRBV10-3 to TRBJ1-2, with D uncertain. CDR1 is ENHRY and CDR2 is SYGVKD in the germline V gene. V was cut by 3 bases and J by 6 bases, with 11 bases left in between. The CDR3 sequence is 13 residues long. Here the CDR3 DNA reads TGTGCCATCAGTGACACTCTTTGGGATGGCTACACCTTC. Translation gives CAISDTLWDGYTF.

The gene calls are TRBV20-1 and TRBJ1-2; D remains unclear. Germline V CDR1 and CDR2: DFQATT, SNEGSKA (reference sequence). CDR3 length equals 16 residues. Trimming took off 0 bases at V and 6 bases at J, with 20 bases between the two ends. The CDR3 loop is CSARDPTLFIKDGYTF. In DNA form, the CDR3 reads TGCAGTGCTAGAGACCCCACCCTATTCATAAAGGATGGCTACACCTTC.

This clonotype came up once. At one boundary the junction diverges from the germline segment, which might be a read error. The chain combines TRBV20-1 with TRBJ2-7; D is perhaps TRBD1 or TRBD2 (6 bases each). This CDR3 region has 15 residues. Germline V gene data show CDR1 as DFQATT and CDR2 as SNEGSKA (reference sequence). The CDR3 DNA reads TGCAGTGCAGGGGGGTCGTACGGGGCTGACTACGGGCAGTACTTC. Encoded protein: CSAGGSYGADYGQYF.

This clonotype was found a few times. V gene TRBV6-5 combines with J gene TRBJ1-4; D possibly corresponds to TRBD1 (6 bases). CDR1 is MNHEY, CDR2 SVGAGI, per germline. V was shortened by 6 bases and J by 7 bases, with 15 bases between the two germline ends. This CDR3 is built from 14 residues. The CDR3 region has the DNA TGTGCCAGCAGACCGGACAGACTGGGTGAAAAACTGTTTTTT. Translating it yields CASRPDRLGEKLFF.

Ten or more counts support this clonotype. The genes are TRBV7-9 and TRBJ1-4, with D unresolved. Trimming took 5 bases from V and 8 from J, leaving 18 bases between them. This CDR3 has 15 amino acids. The V gene's germline CDR1 is SEHNR and CDR2 FQNEAQ (reference sequence). The CDR3: CASSTLGLGGEKLFF. The CDR3 bases are TGTGCCAGCAGCACCCTGGGTCTCGGAGGAGAAAAACTGTTTTTT.

The chain recombines TRBV7-2 with TRBJ1-4; D is uncertain. Germline CDR1 reads SGHTA; CDR2 reads FQGNSA. The CDR3 extends over 15 amino acids. Trimming removed 5 bases from V and 7 bases from J, with 17 bases in between. For the CDR3, the DNA is TGTGCCAGCAGCCTAGACCCGACGCTGAGTGAAAAACTGTTTTTT. Its translation: CASSLDPTLSEKLFF.

This chain connects TRBV19 to TRBJ2-7; tentatively, D is TRBD2 (6 bases). CDR1 is LNHDA and CDR2 is SQIVND in the germline V gene (reference sequence). The V gene lost 5 bases and the J gene lost 0 bases, with 14 bases spanning the gap. The CDR3 sequence is 15 residues long. In DNA, the CDR3 is TGTGCCAGTAGTCCAGACGGGAGAAGCTCCTACGAGCAGTACTTC. Protein sequence: CASSPDGRSSYEQYF.

The chain links TRBV2 to TRBJ1-3; D might be TRBD1 (6 bases). Trimming stripped 4 bases from V and 4 bases from J, with 17 bases between. CDR1 is SNHLY and CDR2 is FYNNEI in the germline V gene. The CDR3 extends over 16 amino acids. The CDR3 region is CASSGYRALSGNTIYF. In nucleotides, the CDR3 is TGTGCCAGCAGTGGATACAGGGCTCTCTCGGGAAACACCATATATTTT.

The chain recombines TRBV20-1 with TRBJ2-5; D is perhaps TRBD1 or TRBD2 (5 bases each). Germline V lookup: CDR1 DFQATT, CDR2 SNEGSKA (reference sequence). V was cut by 2 bases and J by 5 bases, with 12 bases left in between. The CDR3 is 13 amino acids. Written as DNA, the CDR3 is TGCAGTGCTAGACCGGGACCTAGGGAGACCCAGTACTTC. The encoded protein is CSARPGPRETQYF.

V is TRBV14 and J is TRBJ1-2; D call uncertain. Germline CDR1 is SGHDN and CDR2 is FVKESK. The V and J ends lost 1 base and 4 bases respectively, with 4 bases between them. This CDR3 contains 12 residues. CDR3 sequence (DNA): TGTGCCAGCAGCCAAGGGGTCTATGGCTACACCTTC. This translates into CASSQGVYGYTF.

This clonotype was seen repeatedly, ten times or more. The chain recombines TRBV7-8 with TRBJ2-2; no reliable D call. Germline CDR1 SGHVS, CDR2 FQNEAQ. The ends were cut back, 2 bases at V and 6 bases at J, with 10 bases in the middle. This CDR3 is 14 amino acids long. CDR3 sequence (DNA): TGTGCCAGCAGCTTAAGTAGAATCGCCGGGGAGCTGTTTTTT. It specifies CASSLSRIAGELFF.